Each of the 28 T cell receptor beta chains below was sequenced from the same sample in a study of T cells after posttransplantation cyclophosphamide. Libraries were prepared by immunoSEQ multiplex PCR; TCRdb keeps only in-frame clonotypes and omits some of them. The sample lists more than 3,500 clones, roughly 70% seen once, with roughly a quarter in the top ten. The sequencing sample was made of memory CD8+ T cells sorted from blood. The receptors were gathered from a man aged 45-60 years.

This clone was counted only a few times. The chain uses TRBV16 and TRBJ1-2; D gene unclear. The germline V gene has CDR1 KGHSY and CDR2 FQNENV. Trimming cost V 0 bases and J 5 bases, with 10 bases left between them. This CDR3 contains 14 residues. Here the CDR3 DNA reads TGTGCCAGCAGCCAATCGGAGGTTTGGTATGGCTACACCTTC. Amino acids: CASSQSEVWYGYTF. The full variable domain, in which reference TRBV16 and TRBJ1-2 provide the parts outside the CDR3, is GEEVAQTPKHLVRGEGQKAKLYCAPIKGHSYVFWYQQVLKNEFKFLISFQNENVFDETGMPKERFSAKCLPNSPCSLEIQATKLEDSAVYFCASSQSEVWYGYTFGSGTRLTVV.

V and J are TRBV7-8 and TRBJ2-7; tentatively, D is TRBD2 (5 bases). CDR3 length: 12 residues. Germline V lookup: CDR1 SGHVS, CDR2 FQNEAQ. Trimming shortened V by 5 bases and J by 3 bases, and 8 bases separated the two germline ends. CDR3 nucleotides: TGTGCCAGCAGCCCGGGGTACTACGAGCAGTACTTC. Protein: CASSPGYYEQYF.

This chain uses TRBV28 with TRBJ1-6; D not resolved. The CDR3 length is 14 residues. Trimming left V 6 bases short and J 2 bases short, with 8 bases between. Germline CDR1 is MDHEN and CDR2 is SYDVKM. The CDR3: CASSRPAYNSPLHF. CDR3 nucleotides: TGTGCCAGCAGCCGTCCAGCCTATAATTCACCCCTCCACTTT.

The chain joins TRBV6-1 to TRBJ1-4; no clear D gene. The CDR3 is made up of 15 amino acids. V lost 10 bases, J lost 4 bases, and 19 bases lay in between. CDR1 MNHNS and CDR2 SASEGT come from the germline V gene. Here the CDR3 reads CATRDDRDHNEKLFF. CDR3 coding DNA: TGTGCCACCCGCGACGACCGGGATCATAATGAAAAACTGTTTTTT.

This clone has a handful of counts. J is TRBJ2-2 and V is TRBV11-1; 8 nucleotides align to TRBD1. This CDR3 contains 14 residues. Looked up from germline, CDR1 is SGHAT and CDR2 is FQDESV (reference sequence). Trimming removed 4 bases from V and 6 bases from J; junction bases left unmatched: 4. CDR3 coding DNA: TGTGCCAGCAGCTACACAGGGGGGTCCGGGGAGCTGTTTTTT. Amino acid sequence: CASSYTGGSGELFF.

To note about this clone: A read error is likely here: a far larger clone is one base away. The identical CDR3 is also encoded by other nucleotide sequences in the sample. The chain recombines TRBV19 with TRBJ1-6; maybe TRBD1 (6 bases). CDR1 LNHDA and CDR2 SQIVND come from the germline V gene (reference sequence). The CDR3 totals 15 residues. This CDR3 reads CASSTGAAGYSPLHF. CDR3 DNA sequence: TGTGCCAGTAGTACAGGGGCCGCCGGTTATTCTCCCCTCCACTTT. The entire variable domain, with the rest obtained from reference TRBV19 and TRBJ1-6, is as follows: DGGITQSPKYLFRKEGQNVTLSCEQNLNHDAMYWYRQDPGQGLRLIYYSQIVNDFQKGDIAEGYSVSREKKESFPLTVTSAQKNPTAFYLCASSTGAAGYSPLHFGNGTRLTVT.

The chain links TRBV7-9 to TRBJ2-1; D gene uncertain. Germline V gene data show CDR1 as SEHNR and CDR2 as FQNEAQ (reference sequence). The CDR3 contains 13 residues. V lost 3 bases, J lost 3 bases, and 6 bases lay in between. CDR3 coding DNA: TGTGCCAGCAGCTTGGGCCTCTACAATGAGCAGTTCTTC. Translating gives CASSLGLYNEQFF.

Only a few counts were recorded for this clone. The rearrangement joins TRBV11-3 to TRBJ1-1; weak D call: TRBD1 (5 bases). The germline V and J ends were trimmed by 3 bases and 0 bases, with 11 bases remaining between them. Per the germline V gene, CDR1 is SGHNT and CDR2 is YENEEA. The CDR3 contains 15 residues. The CDR3 region is CASSLDGTVNTEAFF. CDR3 nucleotide sequence: TGTGCCAGCAGCTTGGACGGGACTGTGAACACTGAAGCTTTCTTT.

V usage is TRBV11-3 and J usage is TRBJ2-1, with 14 bases identical to TRBD2. The J segment lost 7 bases and the V segment lost 5 bases, leaving 7 bases of the junction unmatched. The CDR3 loop spans 16 amino acids. Germline V gives CDR1 SGHNT, CDR2 YENEEA. The CDR3 nucleotides are TGTGCCAGCAGCCCCAAGGGACTAGCGGGAGTAAATGAGCAGTTCTTC. Its protein is CASSPKGLAGVNEQFF.

V usage is TRBV25-1 and J usage is TRBJ2-5, with 8 bases fitting TRBD2. The CDR3 loop spans 14 amino acids. The trim removed 4 bases at V and 3 bases at J, leaving 4 bases unmatched. Germline values: CDR1 MGHDK, CDR2 SYGVNS. The CDR3 protein is CASSAPLAEETQYF. Here the CDR3 DNA reads TGTGCCAGCAGTGCCCCACTAGCGGAAGAGACCCAGTACTTC.

This chain connects TRBV11-2 to TRBJ2-3; D perhaps matches TRBD2 (6 bases). With 2 bases removed from V and 3 bases from J, the gap between germline ends came to 9 bases. The CDR3 consists of 14 residues. Per the germline V gene, CDR1 is SGHAT and CDR2 is FQNNGV. CDR3 bases: TGTGCCAGCAGCTTACTCGGGGGTACAGATACGCAGTATTTT. This translates into CASSLLGGTDTQYF.

V and J are TRBV29-1 and TRBJ1-1, with a tentative D call TRBD1 (6 bases). The CDR3 spans 12 residues. V was shortened by 0 bases and J by 4 bases, with 6 bases between the two germline ends. Germline CDR1 reads SQVTM; CDR2 reads ANQGSEA. CDR3 amino acids: CSVEDRGTEAFF. In nucleotides, the CDR3 is TGCAGCGTTGAAGACAGGGGCACTGAAGCTTTCTTT.

The table lists this clone with a few counts. The CDR3 nucleotides read TGTGCCAGCAGCGGAGACAGTTATGCAACTAATGAAAAACTGTTTTTT. It is translated as CASSGDSYATNEKLFF. This chain joins TRBV5-6 and TRBJ1-4, with D tentatively TRBD1 (5 bases). The ends were cut back, 4 bases at V and 0 bases at J, with 13 bases in the middle. The CDR3 has 16 amino acids. CDR1 is SGHDT and CDR2 is YYEEEE in the germline V gene.

This clone turned up a few times. The chain joins TRBV4-1 to TRBJ1-3, with TRBD1 as a possible D gene (6 bases). The CDR3 is 15 residues long. Trimming removed 0 bases at V and 4 bases at J, with 10 bases between. Germline loops: CDR1 MGHRA, CDR2 YSYEKL. The CDR3 DNA is TGCGCCAGCAGCCAAGATCCAGGGGTAGGAAACACCATATATTTT. This encodes CASSQDPGVGNTIYF.

The V call is TRBV27, the J call TRBJ1-1; no clear D. CDR3 length: 13 amino acids. CDR1 is MNHEY, CDR2 SMNVEV, per germline (reference sequence). V lost 5 bases and J lost 4, with 11 bases in between. The CDR3 region is CASSPRDGTEAFF. The DNA for the CDR3 is TGTGCCAGCAGTCCTCGGGATGGCACTGAAGCTTTCTTT.

This clone appeared a few times. This chain joins TRBV5-1 and TRBJ2-2; tentative D call: TRBD2 (5 bases). There are 15 residues in the CDR3. The V end was cut by 0 bases, the J end by 3 bases, with 9 bases between. Germline V lookup: CDR1 SGHRS, CDR2 YFSETQ. Here the CDR3 reads CASSLGRTDTGELFF. CDR3 bases: TGCGCCAGCAGCTTGGGCAGGACTGACACCGGGGAGCTGTTTTTT.

This clone is classed as medium-sized (0.01 to 0.1%). The chain couples TRBV27 to TRBJ2-7; TRBD1 matches 7 bases. The CDR3 consists of 14 residues. CDR1 and CDR2 from the germline V gene are MNHEY and SMNVEV (reference sequence). Germline trimming cut 8 bases from V and 2 bases from J; bases unmatched to any gene: 9. CDR3 protein: CASWPFGTAYEQYF. CDR3 in DNA: TGTGCCAGCTGGCCCTTTGGGACAGCCTACGAGCAGTACTTC.

The rearrangement uses TRBV5-6 and TRBJ2-7, with TRBD1 as a possible D gene (6 bases). Germline assignment: CDR1 SGHDT and CDR2 YYEEEE. This CDR3 region has 13 residues. The germline V and J ends were trimmed by 4 bases and 4 bases, with 12 bases remaining between them. CDR3 amino acids: CASSLGTFYEQYF. DNA of the CDR3: TGTGCCAGCAGCCTCGGGACATTTTACGAGCAGTACTTC.

The rearrangement links TRBV4-1 to TRBJ2-1; D call uncertain. The CDR3 extends over 13 amino acids. Trimming stripped 2 bases from V and 4 bases from J, with 6 bases between. CDR1 is MGHRA and CDR2 is YSYEKL in the germline V gene. The chain's CDR3 is CASSQTEYNEQFF. The CDR3, as DNA: TGCGCCAGCAGCCAAACAGAATACAATGAGCAGTTCTTC.

The chain joins TRBV15 to TRBJ1-4, with 12 positions matching TRBD1. Unmatched junction bases numbered 11, after V lost 1 base and J lost 2 bases. CDR1 and CDR2 from the germline V gene are LNHNV and YYDKDF (reference sequence). The length of the CDR3 is 20 residues. CDR3 sequence reads: CATSRGPPGTGGATNEKLFF. The DNA of the CDR3 is TGTGCCACCAGCAGAGGACCTCCCGGGACAGGGGGCGCGACTAATGAAAAACTGTTTTTT.

This clone appeared once. The chain links TRBV20-1 to TRBJ2-7, with D unresolved. Germline-derived CDR1 and CDR2 are DFQATT and SNEGSKA (reference sequence). The CDR3 sequence is 11 residues long. V was pared by 1 base and J by 4 bases, with 5 bases between. The CDR3 DNA is TGCAGTGCTAGAGTCGTATACGAGCAGTACTTC. This translates into CSARVVYEQYF.

V usage is TRBV4-2 and J usage is TRBJ2-3; 9 bases match TRBD2. J was trimmed by 4 bases and V by 1 base; bases with no gene match: 6. The CDR3 sequence is 16 residues long. CDR1 is LGHNA, CDR2 YNFKEQ, per germline. The CDR3 nucleotides are TGTGCCAGCAGCCAAGTCGGCGGGGGGGCCCCAGATACGCAGTATTTT. Its protein is CASSQVGGGAPDTQYF.

CDR3 sequence: CASSVERWTANEQFF. The CDR3 DNA follows: TGTGCCAGCAGCGTCGAAAGATGGACAGCTAATGAGCAGTTCTTC. The J gene is TRBJ2-1, the V gene TRBV9, with a possible D match to TRBD1 (6 bases). Trimming took off 2 bases at V and 7 bases at J, with 16 bases between the two ends. Germline CDR1 and CDR2: SGDLS and YYNGEE. The CDR3 consists of 15 residues.

This chain joins TRBV7-9 and TRBJ2-2, with 8 bases identical to TRBD1. The germline V gene has CDR1 SEHNR and CDR2 FQNEAQ (reference sequence). V was clipped by 5 bases and J by 4 bases; unmatched bases: 3. This CDR3 spans 14 amino acids. The CDR3 nucleotides are TGTGCCAGCAGCGGGACAGGAGGCACCGGGGAGCTGTTTTTT. It translates to CASSGTGGTGELFF. The complete variable domain, with remaining parts taken from reference TRBV7-9 and TRBJ2-2, reads DTGVSQNPRHKITKRGQNVTFRCDPISEHNRLYWYRQTLGQGPEFLTYFQNEAQLEKSRLLSDRFSAERPKGSFSTLEIQRTEQGDSAMYLCASSGTGGTGELFFGEGSRLTVL.

This chain links TRBV11-2 with TRBJ1-1, with D perhaps TRBD1 (6 bases). The V gene's germline CDR1 is SGHAT and CDR2 FQNNGV. The CDR3 totals 14 residues. V dropped 5 bases and J dropped 2 bases, with 12 bases sitting between them. CDR3 in DNA: TGTGCCAGCAGCCATACGACAGGTAACACTGAAGCTTTCTTT. Residues: CASSHTTGNTEAFF.

This clone was observed once. This chain links TRBV6-4 with TRBJ2-6, with TRBD2 matching 8 bases. Near its end, the DNA agrees better with TRBJ2-4, so the J call may be wrong. CDR3 length equals 22 residues. Per germline, CDR1 MRHNA and CDR2 SNTAGT. The CDR3 loop reads CASSDPPRGGEDWRGHKNIQYF. As DNA, the CDR3 is TGTGCCAGCAGTGACCCCCCTCGGGGGGGGGAGGATTGGAGGGGCCATAAAAACATTCAGTACTTC.

The V gene is TRBV4-1, the J gene TRBJ2-3, with TRBD1 matching over 7 bases. The CDR3 length is 17 residues. Germline loops: CDR1 MGHRA, CDR2 YSYEKL. V lost 3 bases, J lost 0 bases, and 9 bases stayed unmatched. This CDR3 is CASSHFPGTASTDTQYF. The CDR3 DNA is TGCGCCAGCAGCCACTTCCCCGGGACAGCAAGCACAGATACGCAGTATTTT.

Only a few counts were recorded for this clone. V usage is TRBV27 and J usage is TRBJ1-2; 9 bases align to TRBD1. The CDR3 sequence is 14 residues long. In germline, CDR1 is MNHEY, CDR2 SMNVEV (reference sequence). Trimming cost V 4 bases and J 4 bases; bases outside gene matches: 4. The CDR3 DNA reads TGTGCCAGCAGTTATACAGGGGGCGGCTATGGCTACACCTTC. It encodes CASSYTGGGYGYTF.